The next 17 T cell receptor beta chains were all read from a single sample in a study of T cells in Graves' hyperthyroidism and ophthalmopathy. TCR beta CDR3 regions were amplified from RNA transcripts. Initially, a first-round RT-PCR of the TCR CDR3 employed the HTBI primer set. One entry per CDR3 protein, called by TCRdb with MiXCR from the multiplex PCR reads. The data show about 420,000 distinct CDR3 sequences, with around 14% seen just once and around 14% held by the top ten. Sequencing used blood. The receptor set was obtained from a woman younger than 35 with Graves' hyperthyroidism.

This clonotype was seen ten or more times. This chain joins TRBV3-1 and TRBJ1-6, with D uncertain. CDR3 size: 13 residues. Germline loops: CDR1 LGHDT, CDR2 YNNKEL (reference sequence). Trimming pared 2 bases from V and 8 bases from J, leaving 7 bases between. CDR3 in DNA: TGTGCCAGCAGCCAACAACAAGATTCACCCCTCCACTTT. Protein sequence: CASSQQQDSPLHF.

At least ten counts were recorded for this clonotype. The chain employs TRBV12-3 or TRBV12-4 and TRBJ2-1, with a weak D call TRBD1 (5 bases). Between the trimmed V and J ends, which lost 5 bases and 0 bases, there was a span of 11 bases. The CDR3 spans 15 residues. CDR3 sequence (DNA): TGTGCCAGCAGTCCAGGGTGGATCTCCTACAATGAGCAGTTCTTC. It translates to CASSPGWISYNEQFF.

The chain has TRBV6-6 and TRBJ2-1; 8 bases align to TRBD2. After removal of 0 bases from V and 10 bases from J, the junction contained 2 bases not matched to a gene. CDR1 MNHNY and CDR2 SVGAGI come from the germline V gene (reference sequence). This CDR3 has 13 amino acids. The CDR3 DNA sequence: TGTGCCAGCAGTTACTCGTTAGCGGGGGAGCAGTTCTTC. Translation gives CASSYSLAGEQFF.

Only a few counts were recorded for this clonotype. The V and J genes are TRBV9 and TRBJ1-6; D is ambiguous. Looked up from germline, CDR1 is SGDLS and CDR2 is YYNGEE. The V end was cut by 5 bases, the J end by 5 bases, with 5 bases between. The CDR3 is 12 residues long. Here the CDR3 reads CASSPNNSPLHF. CDR3 nucleotides: TGTGCCAGCAGTCCGAATAATTCACCCCTCCACTTT.

The sample holds many counts of this clonotype. The chain carries TRBV20-1 and TRBJ1-5; TRBD1 matches at 8 bases. Per germline, CDR1 DFQATT and CDR2 SNEGSKA (reference sequence). This CDR3 comprises 14 residues. The ends lost 6 bases at V and 0 bases at J; junction bases unmatched: 4. CDR3 nucleotides: TGCAGTGCCCTGGACAGGGCTAGCAATCAGCCCCAGCATTTT. Protein sequence: CSALDRASNQPQHF.

This sequence joins TRBV20-1 and TRBJ1-3, with D maybe TRBD1 (6 bases). V was pared by 2 bases and J by 2 bases, with 10 bases between. The CDR3 runs to 14 residues. Germline-derived CDR1 and CDR2 are DFQATT and SNEGSKA (reference sequence). The CDR3 region has the DNA TGCAGTGCTAGATTGGCAGGGGCTGGAAACACCATATATTTT. Its protein product is CSARLAGAGNTIYF.

This clonotype showed up just a few times. One junction end disagrees with the germline gene, perhaps due to a read error. V and J are TRBV7-9 and TRBJ2-7, with TRBD2 identical over 9 bases. Germline CDR1 reads SEHNR; CDR2 reads FQNEAQ (reference sequence). There are 15 residues in the CDR3. Here the CDR3 DNA reads TGTGCAAGCAGCTTAGAGGCGGGCGGGGGGGACGAGCAGTACTTC. This codes for CASSLEAGGGDEQYF.

This clonotype was detected many times. This chain joins TRBV5-1 and TRBJ1-1; D gene uncertain. The V end lost 4 bases, the J end lost 5 bases, and 15 bases lay between the germline ends. Germline V gene data show CDR1 as SGHRS and CDR2 as YFSETQ. The CDR3 has 14 amino acids. CDR3 nucleotide sequence: TGCGCCAGCAGCCCGGTTCCACGGAGTACTGAAGCTTTCTTT. It translates to CASSPVPRSTEAFF.

The V and J genes are TRBV6-1 and TRBJ1-2; D call uncertain. This CDR3 has 10 amino acids. Looked up from germline, CDR1 is MNHNS and CDR2 is SASEGT. V lost 10 bases, J lost 7 bases, and 10 bases lay in between. CDR3 in DNA: TGTGCCACGAAAGCCGGTGGCTACACCTTC. Protein product: CATKAGGYTF.

This clonotype came up many times. This sequence joins TRBV12-3 or TRBV12-4 and TRBJ1-2, with TRBD1 matching over 8 bases. J was trimmed by 7 bases and V by 7 bases; bases with no gene match: 8. The CDR3 is 13 residues long. CDR3 DNA: TGTGCCAGCACCTTGACAGGGGAACCTGGCTACACCTTC. Translated: CASTLTGEPGYTF.

The table lists this clonotype with many counts. The genes are TRBV29-1 and TRBJ2-1; 8 bases line up with TRBD2. V shed 0 bases and J 4 bases; nucleotides not matched to a gene: 8. This CDR3 is 16 amino acids long. In germline, CDR1 is SQVTM, CDR2 ANQGSEA. Here the CDR3 DNA reads TGCAGCGTTGAAGATTTCCCAGCGGGGGCTTACAATGAGCAGTTCTTC. This translates into CSVEDFPAGAYNEQFF.

This clonotype was recorded at least ten times. V and J are TRBV12-3 or TRBV12-4 and TRBJ2-3; D perhaps matches TRBD1 (6 bases). The CDR3 spans 16 residues. V was clipped by 7 bases and J by 3 bases, with 20 bases between them. CDR3 nucleotides: TGTGCCAGCACCAGCCCGAAGGGGGAGAGGACAGATACGCAGTATTTT. This sequence encodes CASTSPKGERTDTQYF.

Comment on this clonotype: Being one base from a much bigger clone, this may be a read error. V gene TRBV5-1 combines with J gene TRBJ1-1; D perhaps matches TRBD1 (5 bases). The CDR3 sequence is 16 residues long. The V end was cut by 0 bases, the J end by 4 bases, with 16 bases between. The V gene's germline CDR1 is SGHRS and CDR2 YFSETQ. Written as DNA, the CDR3 is TGCGCCAGCAGCTTGGTCGAGTGGGGCTCTGGCACTGAAGCTTTCTTT. It codes for CASSLVEWGSGTEAFF.

In its sample, this clonotype was seen a few times. V is TRBV19 and J is TRBJ2-1, with 8 bases aligning to TRBD1. The V segment lost 8 bases and the J segment 6 bases; nucleotides outside the gene matches: 9. This CDR3 contains 14 residues. Germline CDR1 is LNHDA and CDR2 is SQIVND (reference sequence). The CDR3: CASRTGPRGNEQFF. The CDR3 DNA is TGTGCCAGTCGGACAGGGCCCAGAGGCAATGAGCAGTTCTTC.

The chain combines TRBV19 with TRBJ2-3; TRBD2 is a possible D gene (7 bases). V shed 2 bases and J shed 4 bases, with 13 bases lying between them. The germline gives CDR1 LNHDA, CDR2 SQIVND (reference sequence). The CDR3 runs 15 residues. DNA for the CDR3: TGTGCCAGTAGTATACCCCTAGGGGGGGCAGATACGCAGTATTTT. It specifies CASSIPLGGADTQYF.

In this sample, this clonotype turned up many times. V usage is TRBV27 and J usage is TRBJ2-7, with D perhaps given as TRBD1 or TRBD2 (5 bases each). Germline loops: CDR1 MNHEY, CDR2 SMNVEV (reference sequence). Trimming took off 5 bases at V and 3 bases at J, with 20 bases between the two ends. The CDR3 spans 16 residues. Here the CDR3 reads CASSLRTGTTIYEQYF. CDR3 nucleotide sequence: TGTGCCAGCAGTCTACGTACCGGGACCACAATCTACGAGCAGTACTTC.

This clonotype appeared many times. The chain combines TRBV7-2 with TRBJ2-4, with D perhaps TRBD1 (7 bases). The CDR3 has 14 residues. The V gene lost 4 bases and the J gene lost 3 bases, with 10 bases spanning the gap. Per the germline V gene, CDR1 is SGHTA and CDR2 is FQGNSA. The CDR3 bases are TGTGCCAGCAGCTCGCAGGGGGGCAAAAACATTCAGTACTTC. Residues: CASSSQGGKNIQYF. The full variable domain, with the rest looked up from reference TRBV7-2 and TRBJ2-4, is GAGVSQSPSNKVTEKGKDVELRCDPISGHTALYWYRQSLGQGLEFLIYFQGNSAPDKSGLPSDRFSAERTGGSVSTLTIQRTQQEDSAVYLCASSSQGGKNIQYFGAGTRLSVL.